The 23 T cell receptor beta chains below were found in one sample sequenced in a study of vaccination effects on CD4 cells after COVID-19. Culture proceeded for 9 to 11 days, and CD4+ T cells were then isolated. Produced via immunoSEQ multiplex PCR; TCRdb's table is partial and in-frame only. The top ten hold around 8.1% of the sample, which has some 50,000 clones, around 76% seen once. Their antigens remain unidentified. The material was CD4+ T cells from PBMCs cultured without peptide, obtained before COVID-19 vaccination. The receptors originated from a human donor who had a prior SARS-CoV-2 infection.

The chain carries TRBV5-1 and TRBJ2-3, with D hard to call. V shed 3 bases and J shed 0 bases, with 8 bases lying between them. Germline-derived CDR1 and CDR2 are SGHRS and YFSETQ. The CDR3 extends over 14 amino acids. As DNA, the CDR3 is TGCGCCAGCAGCTCCCCCGAAAGCACAGATACGCAGTATTTT. Translating gives CASSSPESTDTQYF.

The chain uses TRBV5-1 and TRBJ2-7; D is perhaps TRBD2 (5 bases). The germline V gene has CDR1 SGHRS and CDR2 YFSETQ. The V and J ends lost 2 bases and 3 bases respectively, with 6 bases between them. The CDR3 spans 12 residues. CDR3 nucleotide sequence: TGCGCCAGCAGCTTCGCGGGCTACGAGCAGTACTTC. Translating gives CASSFAGYEQYF. The entire variable domain, with the rest obtained from reference TRBV5-1 and TRBJ2-7, is as follows: KAGVTQTPRYLIKTRGQQVTLSCSPISGHRSVSWYQQTPGQGLQFLFEYFSETQRNKGNFPGRFSGRQFSNSRSEMNVSTLELGDSALYLCASSFAGYEQYFGPGTRLTVT.

In this sample, this clone turned up once. This chain joins TRBV19 and TRBJ2-7, with a possible D match to TRBD1 (5 bases). V was cut by 0 bases and J by 6 bases, with 21 bases left in between. The CDR3 contains 17 residues. Germline V gene sequence: CDR1 LNHDA, CDR2 SQIVND (reference sequence). The CDR3 sequence: CASSIDPGAGKSGEQYF. CDR3 sequence (DNA): TGTGCCAGTAGTATAGATCCTGGGGCAGGGAAGTCGGGCGAGCAGTACTTC. Variable domain in full (rest from reference TRBV19 and TRBJ2-7): DGGITQSPKYLFRKEGQNVTLSCEQNLNHDAMYWYRQDPGQGLRLIYYSQIVNDFQKGDIAEGYSVSREKKESFPLTVTSAQKNPTAFYLCASSIDPGAGKSGEQYFGPGTRLTVT.

This CDR3 reads CASSTQGSGQPQHF. In DNA form, the CDR3 reads TGTGCCAGCAGCACACAGGGAAGTGGTCAGCCCCAGCATTTT. The chain links TRBV5-5 to TRBJ1-5; D is perhaps TRBD1 (6 bases). In germline, CDR1 is SGHKS, CDR2 YYEKEE (reference sequence). CDR3 length: 14 amino acids. V lost 4 bases, J lost 6 bases, and 14 bases lay in between.

The chain is built from TRBV4-2 and TRBJ2-3, with D possibly TRBD2 on 6 matching bases. The CDR3 has 15 residues. The V and J ends lost 4 bases and 4 bases respectively, with 15 bases between them. CDR1 and CDR2 (germline): LGHNA, YNFKEQ. CDR3 sequence reads: CASSPIGGMADTQYF. In DNA, the CDR3 is TGTGCCAGCAGCCCAATAGGCGGGATGGCAGATACGCAGTATTTT.

CDR3 sequence reads: CASSTLSGRESYEQYF. CDR3 in DNA: TGTGCCAGCAGCACCCTTAGCGGCAGGGAATCCTACGAGCAGTACTTC. This rearrangement joins TRBV11-3 to TRBJ2-7; TRBD2 might be the D (6 bases). Germline V gene lookup returns CDR1 SGHNT and CDR2 YENEEA. This CDR3 has 16 amino acids. V was trimmed by 5 bases and J by 1 base, leaving 18 bases between them.

This clone was seen once. This chain uses TRBV30 with TRBJ2-1; 8 bases align to TRBD2. This CDR3 is built from 16 residues. CDR1 is GTSNPN and CDR2 is SVGIG in the germline V gene (reference sequence). The ends lost 5 bases at V and 5 bases at J; junction bases unmatched: 14. CDR3 bases: TGTGCCTGGCGGGGGTTGGGCGGGGGGACAAACAATGAGCAGTTCTTC. Translation: CAWRGLGGGTNNEQFF.

The chain has TRBV2 and TRBJ1-5; D may be TRBD1 (6 bases). Germline CDR1 SNHLY, CDR2 FYNNEI. The germline V and J ends were trimmed by 7 bases and 4 bases, with 11 bases remaining between them. This CDR3 is built from 13 residues. CDR3 sequence reads: CASMRDNNQPQHF. The CDR3 nucleotides are TGTGCCAGCATGCGGGACAATAATCAGCCCCAGCATTTT.

The chain joins TRBV28 to TRBJ2-2, with D unclear. V was pared by 7 bases and J by 6 bases, with 9 bases between. The germline CDR1 and CDR2 sequences are MDHEN and SYDVKM. CDR3 length: 12 amino acids. The CDR3 here is CASTSGPGELFF. CDR3 coding DNA: TGTGCCAGCACCAGTGGGCCCGGGGAGCTGTTTTTT.

V usage is TRBV9 and J usage is TRBJ1-5, with no clear D. Germline CDR1 is SGDLS and CDR2 is YYNGEE. This CDR3 spans 14 amino acids. V was shortened by 0 bases and J by 10 bases, with 14 bases between the two germline ends. CDR3 nucleotides: TGTGCCAGCAGCGTAGCTCCCTACGGTGATCCCCAGCATTTT. Its translation: CASSVAPYGDPQHF.

The J gene is TRBJ2-7, the V gene TRBV2; TRBD2 aligns across 15 bases. This CDR3 region has 23 residues. The germline gives CDR1 SNHLY, CDR2 FYNNEI. V lost 3 bases, J lost 0 bases, and 21 bases stayed unmatched. For the CDR3, the DNA is TGTGCCAGCAGTGAGAAGTCGGCCTTATTTGGACTAGCGGGAGGGCGTCACTCCTACGAGCAGTACTTC. Translated: CASSEKSALFGLAGGRHSYEQYF.

The chain couples TRBV7-9 to TRBJ2-3, with 8 bases matching TRBD1. The ends lost 4 bases at V and 1 base at J; junction bases unmatched: 1. CDR1 is SEHNR and CDR2 is FQNEAQ in the germline V gene (reference sequence). This CDR3 is built from 14 residues. CDR3 loop: CASSWTGRTDTQYF. CDR3 DNA: TGTGCCAGCAGCTGGACAGGGCGCACAGATACGCAGTATTTT. Full variable domain (rest looked up from reference TRBV7-9 and TRBJ2-3): DTGVSQNPRHKITKRGQNVTFRCDPISEHNRLYWYRQTLGQGPEFLTYFQNEAQLEKSRLLSDRFSAERPKGSFSTLEIQRTEQGDSAMYLCASSWTGRTDTQYFGPGTRLTVL.

This clone was picked up one time. The gene calls are TRBV23-1 and TRBJ2-7; 7 bases line up with TRBD2. TRBV23-1 carries the ORF label, with uncertain function. The CDR3 loop spans 18 amino acids. V lost 4 bases and J lost 2; bases outside the gene matches: 17. This chain's CDR3 is CASSLGLIAGRLPYEQYF. In nucleotides, the CDR3 is TGCGCCAGCAGTCTCGGGTTGATAGCGGGTCGCTTACCCTACGAGCAGTACTTC.

V is TRBV5-6 and J is TRBJ2-7; TRBD1 matches at 10 bases. Germline V lookup: CDR1 SGHDT, CDR2 YYEEEE. V trimming: 0 bases; J trimming: 2 bases; junction bases outside the gene matches: 2. This CDR3 region has 15 residues. Here the CDR3 DNA reads TGTGCCAGCAGCTTGGCCGGGACAGGGGCCTACGAGCAGTACTTC. This gives the protein CASSLAGTGAYEQYF.

The genes are TRBV10-3 and TRBJ1-2, with 8 nucleotides matching TRBD1. The CDR3 totals 15 residues. Per germline, CDR1 ENHRY and CDR2 SYGVKD. V lost 2 bases and J lost 6; bases outside the gene matches: 8. CDR3 loop: CAISEGRTGFDGYTF. The CDR3 DNA follows: TGTGCCATCAGTGAGGGGAGGACAGGGTTTGATGGCTACACCTTC.

J is TRBJ2-5 and V is TRBV6-2 or TRBV6-3; D is ambiguous. Looked up from germline, CDR1 is MNHEY and CDR2 is SVGEGT. The CDR3 is 13 residues long. The V gene lost 5 bases and the J gene lost 1 base, with 8 bases spanning the gap. The CDR3 region is CASSTVIQETQYF. The CDR3 DNA sequence: TGTGCCAGCAGTACTGTGATCCAAGAGACCCAGTACTTC.

This clone was counted a few times. This sequence joins TRBV29-1 and TRBJ1-3; D is ambiguous. Germline CDR1 and CDR2: SQVTM and ANQGSEA. Trimming took 4 bases from V and 4 from J, leaving 8 bases between them. The CDR3 loop spans 12 amino acids. The CDR3 DNA sequence: TGCAGCGTTGGATATGCAGGAAACACCATATATTTT. Amino acids: CSVGYAGNTIYF.

The chain carries TRBV5-6 and TRBJ1-2; unclear D gene. Trimming stripped 7 bases from V and 2 bases from J, with 15 bases between. The CDR3 contains 14 residues. Germline V gene data show CDR1 as SGHDT and CDR2 as YYEEEE. The CDR3 DNA follows: TGTGCCAGCTATCGACGCGGTTACAACTATGGCTACACCTTC. As protein: CASYRRGYNYGYTF.

V is TRBV2 and J is TRBJ1-2; the D is unclear. The germline CDR1 and CDR2 sequences are SNHLY and FYNNEI. Trimming left V 7 bases short and J 8 bases short, with 17 bases between. CDR3 length: 13 amino acids. CDR3 amino acids: CASIVEPKQGYTF. Written as DNA, the CDR3 is TGTGCCAGCATAGTGGAACCAAAACAGGGCTACACCTTC.

This chain joins TRBV2 and TRBJ2-5, with D perhaps TRBD1 (5 bases). The CDR3 is made up of 12 amino acids. Per the germline V gene, CDR1 is SNHLY and CDR2 is FYNNEI. With 8 bases removed from V and 2 bases from J, the gap between germline ends came to 9 bases. The CDR3 DNA follows: TGTGCCAGCGCTCAGGGTCAAGAGACCCAGTACTTC. Residues: CASAQGQETQYF.

The V and J genes are TRBV9 and TRBJ2-1; TRBD2 matches 15 bases. The CDR3 length is 17 residues. Germline CDR1 is SGDLS and CDR2 is YYNGEE. V was pared by 3 bases and J by 8 bases, with 9 bases of the junction left unmatched. This chain's CDR3 is CASSGRTSGGALDEQFF. The CDR3 nucleotides are TGTGCCAGCAGCGGAAGGACTAGCGGGGGGGCCCTAGATGAGCAGTTCTTC.

This sequence joins TRBV5-1 and TRBJ2-7; TRBD2 matches 7 bases. V gave up 6 bases and J gave up 2 bases; unmatched junction bases: 5. CDR3 length: 13 residues. The germline CDR1 and CDR2 sequences are SGHRS and YFSETQ. CDR3 amino acids: CASTPSGTYEQYF. The CDR3 nucleotides are TGCGCCAGCACCCCTAGCGGAACCTACGAGCAGTACTTC. Supplemented by reference TRBV5-1 and TRBJ2-7, the full variable domain reads KAGVTQTPRYLIKTRGQQVTLSCSPISGHRSVSWYQQTPGQGLQFLFEYFSETQRNKGNFPGRFSGRQFSNSRSEMNVSTLELGDSALYLCASTPSGTYEQYFGPGTRLTVT.

Only a few counts were recorded for this clone. The CDR3 nucleotides are TGCGCCAGCAGCCCCCGGGACTCTCGCTACGAGCAGTACTTC. Translating gives CASSPRDSRYEQYF. The chain has TRBV5-1 and TRBJ2-7, with D maybe TRBD2 (6 bases). The CDR3 consists of 14 residues. CDR1 and CDR2 (germline): SGHRS, YFSETQ. V lost 4 bases and J 3 bases, leaving 14 bases between the germline ends.